This T cell receptor beta chain was observed in a study of cytomegalovirus exposure and HLA in healthy donors. Overall study context: Out of about 190 million T cells, an earlier analysis found 117 million unique TCR beta sequences in total. Notes on the study in general: A list of 164 TCR beta chains associated with cytomegalovirus was given. Apart from CMV serostatus, no immune exposure information was available. Rarity held for most TCR sequences, but there were some public TCRs that occurred in many donors.

The germline V gene encodes CDR1 SGHTA and CDR2 FQGNSA. V was pared by 3 bases and J by 3 bases, with 11 bases between. The CDR3 loop spans 14 amino acids. Of note for this clone: Its antigen is unknown.

The PCR had 60 Vbeta and 13 Jbeta primers. Some clones are missing from TCRdb's copy, which holds only in-frame ones; the method was immunoSEQ multiplex PCR. Of 90,000 or so clones in the sample, about 80% were seen once. The chain couples TRBV7-2 to TRBJ1-2; possible D gene TRBD1, 5 bases. The sequenced sample was PBMCs. This clonotype originated in a female donor in good health and CMV-seronegative. CDR3 protein: CASSFFGTHYGYTF. The CDR3 nucleotides read TGTGCCAGCAGCTTTTTTGGGACTCACTATGGCTACACCTTC.